The present T cell receptor (beta chain) was sequenced within a study of blood T cells in healthy people across ages (dated by TCRdb to the mid-2010s). For context, the study as a whole: Template switching captured roughly one uniquely barcoded TCR beta cDNA molecule per two T cells in model experiments. To track age-related changes in TCR beta repertoire diversity, the study relied on deep sequencing normalized with unique cDNA molecular identifiers. Donors were grouped into four age groups: young (average roughly 15 years), middle-aged (39), aged (around 60) and long-lived (approximately 75). To avoid experimental bias, donors of different ages were randomly spread across the sequencing lanes. For two donors (one aged 18 to 30 and one aged 80 or older), the study analyzed two additional independent replicas of 1 million unique cDNA reads from the same blood draw.

About this clonotype itself: Its antigen is not yet known. No much larger clone is present one base from it, and per-base qualities are unavailable.

The roughly 42 donors, aged roughly 6 to 100 years, were systemically healthy Caucasian individuals from Russia. Each donor gave 8.5 to 10 milliliters of peripheral blood, collected into EDTA-treated Vacutainer tubes. PBMCs were isolated by Ficoll-Paque density-gradient centrifugation, with at least 6 million obtained per sample. Trizol reagent was used to extract total RNA from the PBMCs, yielding at least 6 micrograms per sample. For every donor, an aliquot of PBMCs went through flow cytometry to measure the percentages of naive CD45RAhigh/CD27high T cells. The method was 5' RACE. Sequencing used an Illumina HiSeq 2500. A second about 7 to 11 cycle PCR used a sample-barcoded 5' primer and a J-beta primer mix. Each TCR beta cDNA molecule received a unique molecular identifier from a template-switch 5' adaptor carrying 12 random nucleotides. Each sample yielded at least 2.5 million CDR3-containing paired-end reads. First-strand cDNA synthesis was performed from all RNA using the Mint cDNA synthesis kit, with priming by a TRBC-specific oligonucleotide. Following uracil-DNA glycosylase treatment, all cDNA underwent a first 18-cycle PCR with the universal primers M1SS and BC2_uni_R. The authors' pipeline ran thus. Normalization of each sample was performed by random selection of 1 million high-quality reads, each carrying a distinct molecular identifier. Reads with shared molecular identifiers were discarded instead of being binned into consensus sequences. CDR3 identification, clonotype clustering and error correction used MiTCR with a Q25 quality threshold and the strictest error-elimination algorithm. A nonparametric unseen species model using Euler transformation provided a lower-bound estimate of total TCR beta diversity. TCRdb applied fastp at Q25 and MiXCR to the public reads, then kept only in-frame beta chains. For every CDR3 protein sequence, its rows merge into one entry that carries the most common genes and DNA. These V and J calls originate from TCRdb's pipeline instead of the authors' own analysis. This sample gives 780,000 or so distinct CDR3 sequences in total; 56% of them show up just once. Roughly 25% of the sample is held by the ten biggest clonotypes.

Overall study results and their limits: Compared with the aged group, the long-lived group had more naive CD4+ T cells, fewer expanded clones and increased TCR diversity, suggesting age selection. The CMV infection status of donors was not known, potentially confounding age-related changes in expanded clonotypes. Estimates of total diversity based on one million sequenced T cells were considered lower bounds and underestimates. Bulk unsorted PBMC profiling prevented conclusive comparison of naive and antigen-experienced compartments. Observed TCR beta diversity correlated strongly with the percentage of naive T cells measured by flow cytometry. As age increased, observed TCR beta diversity per million T cells dropped in a roughly linear way, and a significant reduction was already evident by age 40.

The germline V gene yields SGHDT for CDR1 and YYEEEE for CDR2. From the cysteine up to the phenylalanine, the CDR3 has a length of 14 residues. Only the CDR3 portion is preserved as DNA: 42 bases, with reading frame beginning at the first base. For this chain, trimming is 5 bases at the V end and 3 bases at the J end, and the number of junction bases without a gene match is 7. What was sequenced was blood. The chain employs TRBV5-6 and TRBJ2-5, and 7 bases in between align with TRBD1. The TCR sequence derives from a man aged 40-49 years in good health. The DNA sequence follows: TGTGCCAGCAGGACCTATACAGGGGAAGAGACCCAGTACTTC. It translates to CASRTYTGEETQYF.